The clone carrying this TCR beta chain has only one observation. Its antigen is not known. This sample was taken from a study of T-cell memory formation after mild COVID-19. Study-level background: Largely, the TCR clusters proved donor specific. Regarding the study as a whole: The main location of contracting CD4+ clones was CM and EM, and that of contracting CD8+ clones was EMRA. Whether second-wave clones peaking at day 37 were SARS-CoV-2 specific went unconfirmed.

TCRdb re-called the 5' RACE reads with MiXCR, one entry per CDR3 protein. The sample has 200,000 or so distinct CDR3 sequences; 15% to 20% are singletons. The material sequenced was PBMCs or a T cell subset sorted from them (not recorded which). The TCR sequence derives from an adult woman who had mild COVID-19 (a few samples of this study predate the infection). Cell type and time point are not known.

The CDR3 spells CASSVQGGANYGYTF. The CDR3 nucleotides are TGTGCCAGCAGCGTCCAGGGAGGAGCTAACTATGGCTACACCTTC. The chain joins TRBV9 to TRBJ1-2, with D possibly being TRBD1 (5 bases). CDR1 SGDLS and CDR2 YYNGEE come from the germline V gene. This CDR3 has 15 residues. Between the trimmed V and J ends, which lost 2 bases and 0 bases, there was a span of 11 bases.